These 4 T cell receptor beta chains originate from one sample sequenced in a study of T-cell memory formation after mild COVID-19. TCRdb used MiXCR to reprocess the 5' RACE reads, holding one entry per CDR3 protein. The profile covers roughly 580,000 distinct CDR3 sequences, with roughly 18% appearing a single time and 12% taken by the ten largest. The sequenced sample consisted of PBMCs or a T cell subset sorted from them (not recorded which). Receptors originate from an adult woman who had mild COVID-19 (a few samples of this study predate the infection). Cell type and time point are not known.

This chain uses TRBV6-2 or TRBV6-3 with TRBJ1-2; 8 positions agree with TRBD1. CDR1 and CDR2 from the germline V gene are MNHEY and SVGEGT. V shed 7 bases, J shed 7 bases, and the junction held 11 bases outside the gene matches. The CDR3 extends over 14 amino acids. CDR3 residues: CASKPPVQGGGYTF. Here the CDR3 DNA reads TGTGCCAGCAAACCGCCGGTACAGGGGGGTGGCTACACCTTC.

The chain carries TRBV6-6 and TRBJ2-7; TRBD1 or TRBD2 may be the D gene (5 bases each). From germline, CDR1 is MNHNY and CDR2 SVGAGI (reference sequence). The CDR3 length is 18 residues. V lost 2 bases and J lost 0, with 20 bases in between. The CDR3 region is CASSYPRDGSPRSYEQYF. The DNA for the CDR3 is TGTGCCAGCAGTTACCCGAGGGACGGTTCTCCTCGCTCCTACGAGCAGTACTTC.

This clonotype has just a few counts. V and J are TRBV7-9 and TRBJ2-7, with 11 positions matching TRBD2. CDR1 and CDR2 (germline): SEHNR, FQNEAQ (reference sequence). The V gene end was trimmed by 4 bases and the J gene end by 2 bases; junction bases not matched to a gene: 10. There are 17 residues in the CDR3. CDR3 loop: CASSSSSLAGGTYEQYF. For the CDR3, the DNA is TGTGCCAGCAGCTCAAGTAGCCTAGCGGGGGGCACCTACGAGCAGTACTTC.

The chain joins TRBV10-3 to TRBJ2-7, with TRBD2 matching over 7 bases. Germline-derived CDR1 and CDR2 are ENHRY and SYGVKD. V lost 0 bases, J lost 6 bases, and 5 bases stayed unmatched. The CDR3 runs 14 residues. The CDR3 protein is CAISESVAGLEQYF. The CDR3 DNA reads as TGTGCCATCAGTGAGTCGGTAGCGGGCCTCGAGCAGTACTTC.